This T cell receptor (beta chain) appears in the sequencing data of a study of blood T cell repertoires in COVID-19. About the study: The United States, Italy and Spain were the sources of the acute and convalescent COVID-19 samples. Nucleic acid was either cDNA or gDNA, and it came from T cells, B-cell-depleted T cells, or PBMCs.

This clone was counted a single time. Authors' processing steps: From reference gene primer amplification, estimates of nucleated cell counts were derived. Measured with immunoSEQ multiplex PCR; TCRdb has only the in-frame clones, and not every one. Clone size and the V and J calls come from that table; the DNA yielded D and trimming. The sample lists 140,000 to 150,000 clones, roughly 90% occurring once. The germline V and J ends were trimmed by 7 bases and 3 bases, with 21 bases remaining between them. This CDR3 has 16 residues. CDR1 MDHEN and CDR2 SYDVKM come from the germline V gene. The V gene is TRBV28, the J gene TRBJ1-2; tentative D call: TRBD1 (5 bases). The sequence derives from a man in his fifties or sixties with active or convalescent COVID-19. Sequences were obtained from peripheral blood. The CDR3 sequence is CASNSPRKGLDYGYTF. The CDR3 region has the DNA TGTGCCAGCAACTCCCCCAGGAAGGGGTTGGACTATGGCTACACCTTC.